These 16 T cell receptor beta chains share one sample of origin, sequenced in a study of early T cells in non-severe SARS-CoV-2 infection. MiXCR, applied by TCRdb to the 5' RACE reads, yields one record per CDR3 protein. The sample gives more than 20,000 distinct CDR3 sequences, 4.4% of which show up once; around 6% is in the top ten. The sequenced sample was whole blood. These receptors came from an adult who was a healthcare worker with PCR-confirmed SARS-CoV-2 infection or an uninfected control (not recorded which).

This clonotype has at least ten counts. The V gene is TRBV6-4, the J gene TRBJ1-2, with D possibly matching TRBD1 (6 bases). From germline, CDR1 is MRHNA and CDR2 SNTAGT. The CDR3 covers 14 residues. The V and J ends lost 5 bases and 0 bases respectively, with 10 bases between them. Written as DNA, the CDR3 is TGTGCCAGCAGTTGGACAGTCGCTAACTATGGCTACACCTTC. Translating gives CASSWTVANYGYTF.

This clonotype was observed many times. The CDR3, as DNA: TGCAGTGCCCCAGCGGGGGGCGCAGATACGCAGTATTTT. Its translation: CSAPAGGADTQYF. This chain uses TRBV20-1 with TRBJ2-3; 9 bases are shared with TRBD2. CDR3 size: 13 residues. Germline V gives CDR1 DFQATT, CDR2 SNEGSKA (reference sequence). V dropped 6 bases and J dropped 4; count of bases not matched to a gene: 5.

This clonotype was detected ten times or more. The chain uses TRBV27 and TRBJ1-2; a possible D gene is TRBD1 (5 bases). Per germline, CDR1 MNHEY and CDR2 SMNVEV (reference sequence). CDR3 length: 13 residues. Trimming left V 3 bases short and J 1 base short, with 6 bases between. The CDR3 here is CASSFQGNYGYTF. The CDR3 DNA is TGTGCCAGCAGTTTCCAGGGTAACTATGGCTACACCTTC.

This chain connects TRBV15 to TRBJ2-7; D remains ambiguous. Germline V gene data show CDR1 as LNHNV and CDR2 as YYDKDF (reference sequence). V was pared by 0 bases and J by 0 bases, with 6 bases between. The CDR3 has 14 residues. The CDR3 here is CATSRETVSYEQYF. CDR3 nucleotides: TGTGCCACCAGCAGAGAGACGGTCTCCTACGAGCAGTACTTC.

The sample holds many counts of this clonotype. This sequence joins TRBV2 and TRBJ1-3; 7 nucleotides align to TRBD1. CDR1 is SNHLY and CDR2 is FYNNEI in the germline V gene. V lost 0 bases and J lost 1; bases outside the gene matches: 12. The CDR3 covers 19 residues. CDR3 sequence reads: CASSEALRDRLFSGNTIYF. Here the CDR3 DNA reads TGTGCCAGCAGTGAAGCGCTTCGGGACAGACTTTTTTCTGGAAACACCATATATTTT.

This clonotype ranks as medium-sized. The rearrangement joins TRBV12-3 or TRBV12-4 to TRBJ2-7, with D hard to call. The CDR3 contains 12 residues. Between the trimmed V and J ends, which lost 5 bases and 3 bases, there was a span of 8 bases. The DNA of the CDR3 is TGTGCCAGCAGTACAAGGCTCTACGAGCAGTACTTC. It translates to CASSTRLYEQYF.

In its sample, this clonotype was seen a few times. This may be a read error: a much more frequent sequence differs by one nucleotide. In DNA, the CDR3 is TGTGCCAGCAGTTTCAGGTCAGGGGGCCACGAGCAGTACTTC. As protein: CASSFRSGGHEQYF. The chain recombines TRBV12-3 or TRBV12-4 with TRBJ2-7; TRBD1 matches 8 bases. There are 14 residues in the CDR3. Unmatched junction bases numbered 6, after V lost 3 bases and J lost 5 bases.

This clonotype occurred many times. The V and J genes are TRBV30 and TRBJ2-5, with 13 bases lining up with TRBD2. Germline V gene lookup returns CDR1 GTSNPN and CDR2 SVGIG (reference sequence). The CDR3 spans 15 residues. J gave up 2 bases and V 0 bases, and 0 bases lay outside the gene matches. CDR3 in amino acids: CAWSVLAGGQETQYF. The CDR3 nucleotides read TGTGCCTGGAGTGTACTAGCGGGGGGGCAAGAGACCCAGTACTTC.

This clonotype was seen ten or more times. The chain recombines TRBV6-2 or TRBV6-3 with TRBJ2-2; D ambiguous. This CDR3 contains 13 residues. V lost 3 bases to trimming and J lost 4 bases, with 6 bases between them. CDR1 MNHEY and CDR2 SVGEGT come from the germline V gene. CDR3 nucleotide sequence: TGTGCCAGCAGTTATGAGCCCACCGGGGAGCTGTTTTTT. Residues: CASSYEPTGELFF.

This clonotype was counted many times. V and J are TRBV28 and TRBJ1-4; 9 bases agree with TRBD1. Trimming cost V 9 bases and J 8 bases; bases outside gene matches: 4. Germline loops: CDR1 MDHEN, CDR2 SYDVKM. This CDR3 is 12 amino acids long. The CDR3 DNA reads TGTGCCAGTACAGGGGGCAAAGAAAAACTGTTTTTT. Its translation: CASTGGKEKLFF.

This clonotype was seen a handful of times. The chain carries TRBV10-2 and TRBJ2-1; 10 positions agree with TRBD1. The CDR3 sequence is 16 residues long. Germline loops: CDR1 WSHSY, CDR2 SAAADI. Trimming cost V 3 bases and J 8 bases; bases outside gene matches: 10. CDR3 loop: CASSELGQGLKDEQFF. As DNA, the CDR3 is TGCGCCAGCAGTGAATTGGGACAGGGGCTTAAGGATGAGCAGTTCTTC.

By share, this clonotype ranks as medium-sized (0.01 to 0.1%). The chain uses TRBV27 and TRBJ1-3, with TRBD1 as a possible D gene (6 bases). The CDR3 sequence is 18 residues long. The germline V gene encodes CDR1 MNHEY and CDR2 SMNVEV (reference sequence). V lost 5 bases and J lost 4, with 24 bases in between. The CDR3 DNA is TGTGCCAGCAGTCAGACACGACTACCAGGGGCGCGAGGAAACACCATATATTTT. It yields the protein CASSQTRLPGARGNTIYF.

This clonotype showed up many times. The CDR3 loop reads CASSPRKGLSSYNEQFF. The CDR3 DNA reads TGTGCCAGCAGCCCCAGAAAAGGGCTGAGCTCCTACAATGAGCAGTTCTTC. The V call is TRBV9, the J call TRBJ2-1; D is ambiguous. From germline, CDR1 is SGDLS and CDR2 YYNGEE. V dropped 4 bases and J dropped 0 bases, with 17 bases sitting between them. The CDR3 is 17 amino acids.

This clonotype was picked up many times. The V gene is TRBV5-1, the J gene TRBJ1-5; D not certain. The V end was cut by 1 base, the J end by 2 bases, with 13 bases between. The CDR3 runs 16 residues. CDR1 and CDR2 (germline): SGHRS, YFSETQ. CDR3 DNA: TGCGCCAGCAGCTTGACTCCGGGAAATGGCAATCAGCCCCAGCATTTT. It is translated as CASSLTPGNGNQPQHF.

This clonotype occurred a few times. This rearrangement joins TRBV28 to TRBJ2-5; no clear D. The CDR3 contains 11 residues. Germline V CDR1 and CDR2: MDHEN, SYDVKM. Trimming stripped 2 bases from V and 5 bases from J, with 3 bases between. The CDR3 DNA follows: TGTGCCAGCAGTTTAATGGAGACCCAGTACTTC. It translates to CASSLMETQYF.

This chain uses TRBV3-1 with TRBJ1-2; D is unresolved. Per germline, CDR1 LGHDT and CDR2 YNNKEL (reference sequence). The CDR3 is 13 amino acids. V lost 5 bases, J lost 8 bases, and 15 bases lay in between. Written as DNA, the CDR3 is TGTGCCAGCAGCGCCAGGATGGGGTACGGCTACACCTTC. Translated: CASSARMGYGYTF. The variable domain in full, with the rest retrieved from reference TRBV3-1 and TRBJ1-2, is DTAVSQTPKYLVTQMGNDKSIKCEQNLGHDTMYWYKQDSKKFLKIMFSYNNKELIINETVPNRFSPKSPDKAHLNLHINSLELGDSAVYFCASSARMGYGYTFGSGTRLTVV.